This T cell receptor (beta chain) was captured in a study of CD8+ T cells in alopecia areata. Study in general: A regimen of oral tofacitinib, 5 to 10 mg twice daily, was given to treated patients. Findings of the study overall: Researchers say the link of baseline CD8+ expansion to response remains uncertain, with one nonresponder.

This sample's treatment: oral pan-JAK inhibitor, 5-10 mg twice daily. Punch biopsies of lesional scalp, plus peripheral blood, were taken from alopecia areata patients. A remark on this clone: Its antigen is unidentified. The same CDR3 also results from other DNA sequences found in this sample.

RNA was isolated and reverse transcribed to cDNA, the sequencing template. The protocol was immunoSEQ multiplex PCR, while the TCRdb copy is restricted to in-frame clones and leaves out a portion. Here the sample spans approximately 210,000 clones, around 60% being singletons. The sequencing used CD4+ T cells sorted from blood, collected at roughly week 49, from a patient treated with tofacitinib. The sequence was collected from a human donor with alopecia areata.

CDR3 amino acids: CAWSVGYGYTF. The CDR3 nucleotides read TGTGCCTGGAGTGTGGGCTATGGCTACACCTTC. The genes are TRBV30 and TRBJ1-2, with D uncertain. Trimming removed 0 bases from V and 4 bases from J, with 3 bases in between. The CDR3 contains 11 residues. Germline loops: CDR1 GTSNPN, CDR2 SVGIG (reference sequence).